This T cell receptor (beta chain) was captured by sequencing in a study of shared clonotypes between healthy human individuals. Study outcomes and limitations: The expectation was that sequencing depth would affect clonotype sharing among donors. Non-shared clonotypes had lower generation probabilities than clonotypes shared by all four sorted-subset donors.

As concerns this clone: Its target is not known.

An approximately 200 ng quantity of DNA, approximately 29,000 T cell genomes, went into the sorted-subset replicate PCRs. Data came from immunoSEQ multiplex PCR; TCRdb stores just in-frame clones and leaves some out. The sample shows approximately 2.5 million clones, over 85% of them seen only once. The CDR3 runs 16 residues. V lost 5 bases to trimming and J lost 2 bases; unmatched junction nucleotides: 6. The germline gives CDR1 PRHDT, CDR2 FYEKMQ (reference sequence). The sequence was collected from a man between 18 and 35 years old in good health. V and J are TRBV13 and TRBJ2-6; 7 nucleotides match TRBD1. The source material was naive CD4+ T cells sorted from blood. Noted subset: CD45RA+ positively selected. The CDR3 sequence: CASSNRGKTGANVLTF. The CDR3 nucleotides are TGTGCCAGCAGCAACAGGGGCAAGACTGGGGCCAACGTCCTGACTTTC.